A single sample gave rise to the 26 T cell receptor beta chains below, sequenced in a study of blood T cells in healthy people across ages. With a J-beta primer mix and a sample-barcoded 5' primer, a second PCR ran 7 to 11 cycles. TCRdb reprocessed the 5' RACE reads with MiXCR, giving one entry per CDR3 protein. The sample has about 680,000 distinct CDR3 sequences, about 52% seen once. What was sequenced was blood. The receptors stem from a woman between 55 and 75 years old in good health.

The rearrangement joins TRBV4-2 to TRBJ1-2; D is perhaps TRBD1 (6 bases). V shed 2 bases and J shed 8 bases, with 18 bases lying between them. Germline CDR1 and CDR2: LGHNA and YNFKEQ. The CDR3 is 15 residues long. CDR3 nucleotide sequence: TGTGCCAGCAGCCAAACCCCCATACAGGGTCTGGGCTACACCTTC. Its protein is CASSQTPIQGLGYTF.

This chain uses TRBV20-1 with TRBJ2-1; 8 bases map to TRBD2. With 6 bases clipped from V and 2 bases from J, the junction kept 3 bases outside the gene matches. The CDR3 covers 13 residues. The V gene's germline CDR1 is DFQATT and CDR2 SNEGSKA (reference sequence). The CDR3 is CSAQRETYNEQFF. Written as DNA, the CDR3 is TGCAGTGCCCAGCGGGAGACCTACAATGAGCAGTTCTTC.

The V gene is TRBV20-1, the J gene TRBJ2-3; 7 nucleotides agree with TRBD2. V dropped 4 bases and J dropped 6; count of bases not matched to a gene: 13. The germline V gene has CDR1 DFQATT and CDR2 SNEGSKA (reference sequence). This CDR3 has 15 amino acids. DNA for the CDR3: TGCAGTGCTACAGGACTAGAGCAAAACTTGGATACGCAGTATTTT. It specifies CSATGLEQNLDTQYF.

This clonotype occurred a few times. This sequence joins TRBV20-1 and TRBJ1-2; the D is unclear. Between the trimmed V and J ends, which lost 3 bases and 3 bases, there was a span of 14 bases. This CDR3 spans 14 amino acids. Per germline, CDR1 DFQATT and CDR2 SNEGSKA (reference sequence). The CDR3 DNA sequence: TGCAGTGCTAGTCGGCCGGGTCTCGACTATGGCTACACCTTC. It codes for CSASRPGLDYGYTF.

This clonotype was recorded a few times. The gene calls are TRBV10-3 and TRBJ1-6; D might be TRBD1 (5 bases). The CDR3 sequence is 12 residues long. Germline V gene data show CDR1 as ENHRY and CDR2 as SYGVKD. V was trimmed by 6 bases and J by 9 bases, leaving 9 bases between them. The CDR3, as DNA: TGTGCCATCAGGGGGCAAGGTTCACCCCTCCACTTT. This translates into CAIRGQGSPLHF.

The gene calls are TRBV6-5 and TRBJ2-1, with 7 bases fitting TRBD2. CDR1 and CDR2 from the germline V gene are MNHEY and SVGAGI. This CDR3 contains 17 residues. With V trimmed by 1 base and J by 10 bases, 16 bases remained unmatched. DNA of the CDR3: TGTGCCAGCAGTTACTATTCGGGGAGGGCCAGACAAGACGAGCAGTTCTTC. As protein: CASSYYSGRARQDEQFF.

This CDR3 is CASTGTGNYGYTF. CDR3 coding DNA: TGTGCCAGCACCGGGACAGGAAACTATGGCTACACCTTC. The rearrangement uses TRBV28 and TRBJ1-2, with 8 bases aligning to TRBD1. The CDR3 consists of 13 residues. The V segment lost 7 bases and the J segment 2 bases; nucleotides outside the gene matches: 3. CDR1 is MDHEN, CDR2 SYDVKM, per germline.

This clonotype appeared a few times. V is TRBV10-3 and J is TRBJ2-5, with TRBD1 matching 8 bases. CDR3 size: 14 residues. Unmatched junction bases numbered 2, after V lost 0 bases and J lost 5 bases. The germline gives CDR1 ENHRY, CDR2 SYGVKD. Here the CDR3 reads CAISESTGDETQYF. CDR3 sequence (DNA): TGTGCCATCAGTGAGTCGACAGGGGACGAGACCCAGTACTTC.

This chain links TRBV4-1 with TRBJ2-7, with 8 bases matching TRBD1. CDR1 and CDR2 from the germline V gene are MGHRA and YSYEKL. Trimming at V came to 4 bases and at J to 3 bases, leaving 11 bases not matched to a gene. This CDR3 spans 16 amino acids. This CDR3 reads CASSLATGESDYEQYF. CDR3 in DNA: TGCGCCAGCAGCCTCGCGACAGGGGAGAGTGACTACGAGCAGTACTTC.

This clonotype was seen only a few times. CDR3 protein: CASSLGGRRVSNEQFF. DNA of the CDR3: TGTGCCAGCAGCTTAGGAGGCCGACGGGTTTCCAATGAGCAGTTCTTC. The rearrangement uses TRBV7-2 and TRBJ2-1; D call uncertain. The CDR3 consists of 16 residues. Deletions cut 1 base from V and 6 bases from J, with 16 bases between. Germline lookup yields CDR1 SGHTA and CDR2 FQGNSA.

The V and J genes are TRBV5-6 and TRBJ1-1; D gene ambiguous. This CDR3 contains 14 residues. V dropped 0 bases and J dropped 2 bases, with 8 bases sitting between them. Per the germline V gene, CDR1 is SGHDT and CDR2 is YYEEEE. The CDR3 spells CASSLGPTNTEAFF. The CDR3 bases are TGTGCCAGCAGCTTGGGACCCACTAACACTGAAGCTTTCTTT.

The CDR3 region is CAISEFEGRLKETQYF. The CDR3 DNA reads as TGTGCCATCAGTGAGTTTGAGGGGCGGCTAAAAGAGACCCAGTACTTC. This chain connects TRBV10-3 to TRBJ2-5; D may correspond to TRBD1 or TRBD2 (5 bases each). The CDR3 is 16 residues long. V was trimmed by 1 base and J by 3 bases, leaving 15 bases between them. Germline assignment: CDR1 ENHRY and CDR2 SYGVKD.

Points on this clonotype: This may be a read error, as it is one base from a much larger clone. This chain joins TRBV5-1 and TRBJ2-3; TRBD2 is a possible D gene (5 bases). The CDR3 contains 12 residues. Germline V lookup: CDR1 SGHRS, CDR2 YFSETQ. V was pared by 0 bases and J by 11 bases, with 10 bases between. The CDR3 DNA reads TGCGCCAGCAGCTTGGAGCGGCGTCAGCAGTATTTT. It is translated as CASSLERRQQYF.

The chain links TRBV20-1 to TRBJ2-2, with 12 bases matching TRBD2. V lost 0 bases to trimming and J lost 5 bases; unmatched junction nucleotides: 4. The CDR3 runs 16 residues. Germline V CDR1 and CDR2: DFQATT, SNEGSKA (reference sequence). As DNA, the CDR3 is TGCAGTGCTAGAGACCCTAGCGGGAGGGGGACCGGGGAGCTGTTTTTT. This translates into CSARDPSGRGTGELFF.

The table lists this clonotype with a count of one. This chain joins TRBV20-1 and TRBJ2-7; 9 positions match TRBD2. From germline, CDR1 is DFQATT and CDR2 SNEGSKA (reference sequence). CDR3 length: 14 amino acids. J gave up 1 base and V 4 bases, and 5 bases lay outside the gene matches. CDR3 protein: CSAKGLASSYEQYF. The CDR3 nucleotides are TGCAGTGCTAAGGGACTAGCCTCATCCTACGAGCAGTACTTC.

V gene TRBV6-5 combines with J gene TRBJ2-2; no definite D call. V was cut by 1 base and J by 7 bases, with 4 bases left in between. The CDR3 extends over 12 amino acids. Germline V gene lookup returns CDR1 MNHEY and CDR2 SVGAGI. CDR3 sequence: CASSYFGGELFF. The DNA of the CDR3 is TGTGCCAGCAGTTACTTTGGCGGGGAGCTGTTTTTT.

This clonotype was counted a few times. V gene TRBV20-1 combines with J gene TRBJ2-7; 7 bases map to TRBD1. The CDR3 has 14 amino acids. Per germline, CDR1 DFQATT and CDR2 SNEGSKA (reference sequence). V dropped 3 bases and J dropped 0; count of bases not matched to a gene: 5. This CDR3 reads CSASRQGNSYEQYF. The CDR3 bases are TGCAGTGCTAGTCGACAGGGAAACTCCTACGAGCAGTACTTC.

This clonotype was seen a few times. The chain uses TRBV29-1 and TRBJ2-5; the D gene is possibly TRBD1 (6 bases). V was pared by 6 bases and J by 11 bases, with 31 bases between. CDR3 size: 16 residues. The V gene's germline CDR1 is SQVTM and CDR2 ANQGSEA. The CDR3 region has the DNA TGCAGCGTGAAGCCAGGGGAAGGTTTTATGAGCAATGAGCAGTACTTC. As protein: CSVKPGEGFMSNEQYF.

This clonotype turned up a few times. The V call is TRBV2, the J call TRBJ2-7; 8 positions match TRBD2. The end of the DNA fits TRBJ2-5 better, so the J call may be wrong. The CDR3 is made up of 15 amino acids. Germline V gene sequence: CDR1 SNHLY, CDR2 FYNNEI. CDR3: CASRSGSAAKETQYF. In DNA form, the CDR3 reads TGTGCCAGCAGGAGCGGGAGCGCCGCAAAAGAGACCCAGTACTTC.

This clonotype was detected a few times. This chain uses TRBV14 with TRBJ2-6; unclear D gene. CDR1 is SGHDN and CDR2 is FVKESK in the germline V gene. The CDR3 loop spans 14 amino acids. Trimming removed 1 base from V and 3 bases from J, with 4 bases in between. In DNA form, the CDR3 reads TGTGCCAGCAGCCAAGTAAGTGGGGCCAACGTCCTGACTTTC. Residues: CASSQVSGANVLTF. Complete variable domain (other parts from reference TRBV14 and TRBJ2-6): EAGVTQFPSHSVIEKGQTVTLRCDPISGHDNLYWYRRVMGKEIKFLLHFVKESKQDESGMPNNRFLAERTGGTYSTLKVQPAELEDSGVYFCASSQVSGANVLTFGAGSRLTVL.

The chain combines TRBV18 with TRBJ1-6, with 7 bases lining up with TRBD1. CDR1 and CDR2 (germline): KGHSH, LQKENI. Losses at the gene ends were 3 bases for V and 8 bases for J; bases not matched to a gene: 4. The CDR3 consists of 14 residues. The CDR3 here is CASSPTGRDSPLHF. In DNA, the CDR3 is TGTGCCAGCTCACCGACAGGGCGGGATTCACCCCTCCACTTT. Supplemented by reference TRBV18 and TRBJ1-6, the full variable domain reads NAGVMQNPRHLVRRRGQEARLRCSPMKGHSHVYWYRQLPEEGLKFMVYLQKENIIDESGMPKERFSAEFPKEGPSILRIQQVVRGDSAAYFCASSPTGRDSPLHFGNGTRLTVT.

The CDR3, as DNA: TGTGCCAGCAACCCCGGGACAGGGTACGAGCAGTACTTC. Translation: CASNPGTGYEQYF. V and J are TRBV6-1 and TRBJ2-7; 9 bases map to TRBD1. Germline loops: CDR1 MNHNS, CDR2 SASEGT. V dropped 7 bases and J dropped 4; count of bases not matched to a gene: 5. This CDR3 has 13 residues.

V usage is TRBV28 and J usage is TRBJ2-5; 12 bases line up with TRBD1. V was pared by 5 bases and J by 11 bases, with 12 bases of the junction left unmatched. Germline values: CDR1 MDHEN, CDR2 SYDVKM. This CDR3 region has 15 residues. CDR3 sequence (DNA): TGTGCCAGCAGTCCGGGACAGGGGGCGCGTAATGAGCAGTACTTC. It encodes CASSPGQGARNEQYF.

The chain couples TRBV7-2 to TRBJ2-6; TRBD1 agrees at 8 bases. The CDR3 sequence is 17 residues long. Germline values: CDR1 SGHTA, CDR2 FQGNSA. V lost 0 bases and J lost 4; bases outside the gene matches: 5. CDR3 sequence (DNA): TGTGCCAGCAGCTTAGCCTACAGGGGGACCGGGGCCAACGTCCTGACTTTC. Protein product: CASSLAYRGTGANVLTF.

The CDR3 DNA reads TGTGCCAGCAGCTTAGAGGCACTGAACACTGAAGCTTTCTTT. This encodes CASSLEALNTEAFF. The chain combines TRBV7-9 with TRBJ1-1; D unresolved. Germline assignment: CDR1 SEHNR and CDR2 FQNEAQ (reference sequence). The CDR3 sequence is 14 residues long. V dropped 1 base and J dropped 0 bases, with 6 bases sitting between them.

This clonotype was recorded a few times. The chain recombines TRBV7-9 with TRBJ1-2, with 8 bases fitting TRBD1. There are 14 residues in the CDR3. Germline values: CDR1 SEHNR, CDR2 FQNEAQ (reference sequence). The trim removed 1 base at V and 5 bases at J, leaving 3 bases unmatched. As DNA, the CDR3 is TGTGCCAGCAGCTTAGGGACAGGGCCTTATGGCTACACCTTC. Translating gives CASSLGTGPYGYTF.